Listed here are 5 T cell receptor beta chains from one sample, sequenced in a study of vaccination and CD4 T cells after COVID-19. Treatment given: roughly 11-day PBMC culture with coronavirus spike peptide pools or control peptides (ViraFEST assay). These receptors have no known antigen. An Oncomine TCR Beta short-read assay was used to sequence the DNA from cultured CD4+ T cells. TCRdb passed the PCR reads through MiXCR, listing each CDR3 protein once. The sample lists more than 15,000 distinct CDR3 sequences; 40% were seen once. The sample was CD4+ T cells from blood, cultured in vitro, taken after SARS-CoV-2 vaccination. These receptors all come from a human donor who had recovered from COVID-19.

The J gene is TRBJ1-1, the V gene TRBV30; D perhaps matches TRBD1 (6 bases). The V and J ends lost 1 base and 1 base respectively, with 19 bases between them. The CDR3 has 17 residues. Germline loops: CDR1 GTSNPN, CDR2 SVGIG (reference sequence). The DNA for the CDR3 is TGTGCCTGGAGTGCCCCCCTTTCCGGGACACCGAACACTGAAGCTTTCTTT. Translated: CAWSAPLSGTPNTEAFF.

The chain is built from TRBV28 and TRBJ1-2; D is possibly TRBD1 (5 bases). Between the trimmed V and J ends, which lost 5 bases and 8 bases, there was a span of 18 bases. This CDR3 region has 14 residues. The germline CDR1 and CDR2 sequences are MDHEN and SYDVKM. CDR3 in DNA: TGTGCCAGCAGTCTAAGGGACCGCATTCTAGGCTACACCTTC. Protein product: CASSLRDRILGYTF.

The J gene is TRBJ1-3, the V gene TRBV18; D is uncertain. V dropped 6 bases and J dropped 4 bases, with 13 bases sitting between them. CDR1 and CDR2 from the germline V gene are KGHSH and LQKENI. The CDR3 loop spans 14 amino acids. For the CDR3, the DNA is TGTGCCAGCTCCGCAAAGGACTCGGGAAACACCATATATTTT. It encodes CASSAKDSGNTIYF.

The J gene is TRBJ1-5, the V gene TRBV2; D gene uncertain. This CDR3 is built from 15 residues. The germline gives CDR1 SNHLY, CDR2 FYNNEI. V was shortened by 6 bases and J by 0 bases, with 12 bases between the two germline ends. CDR3 region: CASRPSPLSNQPQHF. As DNA, the CDR3 is TGTGCCAGCAGACCCAGTCCACTTAGCAATCAGCCCCAGCATTTT.

The chain combines TRBV20-1 with TRBJ2-3; TRBD2 aligns across 11 bases. The junction had 9 bases not matched to a gene; V was cut back by 3 bases and J by 7 bases. CDR1 is DFQATT and CDR2 is SNEGSKA in the germline V gene (reference sequence). This CDR3 has 15 residues. The CDR3 DNA follows: TGCAGTGCTAGTATGGTAGCGGGAGGGCCAAATACGCAGTATTTT. Its protein is CSASMVAGGPNTQYF.